The clone carrying this T cell receptor beta chain was counted ten times or more. The antigen is undetermined. The CDR3 spans 14 residues. CDR1 and CDR2 from the germline V gene are SEHNR and FQNEAQ (reference sequence). The V and J ends lost 1 base and 4 bases respectively, with 9 bases between them. The sample originates from a study of beta chain bispecific antibodies for T cell cancers. Study details: Jurkat cells expressed TRBV12-3; HPB-ALL cells expressed TRBV5-5. The study's findings and limits: In these mixed samples, most targeted TRBV reads derived from the leukemia cell line.

TCRdb re-analysed the 5' RACE reads in MiXCR, keeping a single row per CDR3 protein. The profile shows more than 15,000 distinct CDR3 sequences, 2.1% of them singletons. T cells were expanded from blood mononuclear cells for about three days with anti-CD3 OKT3 or CD3/CD28 beads. The J gene is TRBJ2-3, the V gene TRBV7-9; unclear D gene. Sequencing used healthy donor T cells cultured with leukemia cells. The sequence was obtained from a human donor in good health. Some clones in this sample may be carry-over from other donors' samples. Here the CDR3 reads CASSLVHGSDTQYF. The CDR3 nucleotides read TGTGCCAGCAGCTTAGTGCATGGATCAGATACGCAGTATTTT.